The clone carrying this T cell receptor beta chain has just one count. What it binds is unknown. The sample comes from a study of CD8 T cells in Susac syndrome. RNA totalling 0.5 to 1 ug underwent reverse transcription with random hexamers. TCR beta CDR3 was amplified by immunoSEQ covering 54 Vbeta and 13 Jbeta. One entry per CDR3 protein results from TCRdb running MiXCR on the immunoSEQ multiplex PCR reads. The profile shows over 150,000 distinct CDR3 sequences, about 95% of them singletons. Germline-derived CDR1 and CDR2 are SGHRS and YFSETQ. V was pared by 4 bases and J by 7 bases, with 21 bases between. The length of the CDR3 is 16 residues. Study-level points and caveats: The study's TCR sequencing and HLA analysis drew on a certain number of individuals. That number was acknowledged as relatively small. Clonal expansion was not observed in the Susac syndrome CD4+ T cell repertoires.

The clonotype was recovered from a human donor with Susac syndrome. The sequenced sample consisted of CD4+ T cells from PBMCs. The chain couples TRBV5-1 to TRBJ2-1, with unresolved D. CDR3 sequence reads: CASSRLTTWSMNEQFF. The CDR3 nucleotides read TGCGCCAGCAGCCGACTGACCACGTGGAGTATGAATGAGCAGTTCTTC.